This record concerns one T cell receptor (beta chain) sequence. It has no known antigen specificity. One base away there is no much larger clone; base qualities are not given. The CDR3 regions of human TCRbeta chains were analyzed by immunosequencing. Concerning the study's data processing: Repertoire TCRs were matched against a reference library of SARS-CoV-2-specific TCRs generated with the MIRA antigen-specificity platform. Breadth was defined as the fraction of unique TCRs that were SARS-CoV-2-associated, and depth was defined as the fraction of total T cells that were SARS-CoV-2-associated. Using the MIRA data, each spike-specific TCR was assigned both to the spike region to which the TCR was reactive and to a CD4 or CD8 class. Log10-transformed breadth and depth values were compared by one-way ANOVA with Sidak's multiple comparisons tests. Held by TCRdb, this immuneACCESS table contains in-frame sequences only and omits some clones. Under half of the omission traces to an unresolved V gene where checked; the cause of the rest is unknown. That table supplies the V and J calls and clone size; D and trimming were determined from the DNA. For this sample the table gives some 190,000 clones, of which almost 95% were detected only once. The biggest ten clones account for approximately 1.4% of the sample.

The record originates from a study of T cell responses to AZD1222 COVID-19 vaccine (dated by TCRdb to 2020 to 2023). Turning to the overall study: Because spike-specific TCR depth and breadth did not differ between the two schedules, AZD1222 recipients who got a second dose at roughly 4 weeks were pooled with those who got a second dose at roughly 12 weeks. A total of under 250 trial participants underwent TCR sequencing, of whom about 200 had received two doses of AZD1222 and some 26 had received two doses of the MenACWY control vaccine. Trial participants were enrolled by age into subgroups of 18-55, 56-69 and 70-plus years, and about 150, 27 and 61 TCR-sequenced participants, respectively, were included in these subgroups. Paper-wide results and their limitations: After two AZD1222 doses, both the breadth and the depth of spike-specific TCRs were significantly higher than at day 0 and than in MenACWY recipients. Because no day 14 peak-response samples were available, the repertoires could be characterized only after the peak T cell response. Conclusions about previously exposed vaccinees were limited because only a handful of AZD1222 recipients were SARS-CoV-2 seropositive at baseline. Reportedly, almost half of the unique spike-specific TCRs recognized epitopes lying outside the regions that are mutated in the B.1.351 and B.1.1.7 variants. The 56-69-year group was small, and its depth increase did not reach significance, likely because of low power. The whole spike protein was spanned by vaccine-associated CD4 TCRs, and dominant responses were seen in regions 160-218 and 743-854. Participants were mostly white British and included more females than males, and it was suggested by the authors that clonal diversity may have been underestimated.

The intended sense of this specimen's time point label: baseline before first vaccination. Vaccinee samples came from UK trials COV001 and COV002, including a single-blind randomized controlled phase 2/3 trial of AZD1222 (ChAdOx1 nCoV-19) in healthy adults. For TCRbeta chain sequencing, PBMC samples from trial participants were taken at day 0 and at day 28 after the second dose. CDR1 MGHRA and CDR2 YSYEKL were looked up in the germline V gene. Relative to germline, V is missing 2 bases and J is missing 7 bases, with 10 bases of the junction outside any gene match. The CDR3 has 16 amino acids, counting the end cysteine and phenylalanine. The entry retains the CDR3 DNA only, 48 bases that are in frame from base 1.

This clonotype was sampled from an adult in good health. The V and J genes are TRBV4-1 and TRBJ1-5, with 8 junctional bases fitting TRBD1. Sequenced material: peripheral blood, taken on day 0 of AZD1222 vaccination. The sequenced DNA is TGCGCCAGCAGCCAATCTGGACAGGGTCGGGGCCAGCCCCAGCATTTT. It is translated as CASSQSGQGRGQPQHF.